These T cell receptor beta chains were read from a single sample in a study of cytotoxic CD8 clonotypes in ibrutinib-treated CLL. Profiling relied on immunoSEQ multiplex PCR, and the TCRdb table lists in-frame clones only, not all of them. The sample holds 150,000 to 200,000 clones, nearly 90% seen once. This specimen was PBMCs, taken at disease progression, from a patient treated with ibrutinib. The origin of the receptors is a human donor with chronic lymphocytic leukemia. Both conserved end residues are part of each CDR3. Each record gives: clone size, V gene, J gene, D gene, CDR3 DNA, CDR3 protein. The D gene is left open where the match is weak. A row's size may be missing; if present it is once, few, many or a size class.

NA	TRBV6-5	TRBJ2-7	TRBD1	TGTGCCAGCACCAGGACAGGGGGCATCTACGAGCAGTACTTC	CASTRTGGIYEQYF
NA	TRBV27	TRBJ2-7	TRBD2	TGTGCCAGCGCCACATACGGGACTAGCGGGAGCACAGACTACGAGCAGTACTTC	CASATYGTSGSTDYEQYF
NA	TRBV27	TRBJ2-1	TRBD2	TGTGCCAGCAGCATAGCGGGAACTGAGCAGTTCTTC	CASSIAGTEQFF
NA	TRBV12-5	TRBJ2-7	NA	TGTGCTAGTGCCGCCGACAGGGCTGGACTAGCCAACAAAACTTTCACCTACGAGCAGTACTTC	CASAADRAGLANKTFTYEQYF
once	TRBV12-5	TRBJ1-1	NA	TGTGCTAGTGGTTTGGGGGCGGCGGGCACTGAAGCTTTCTTT	CASGLGAAGTEAFF
NA	TRBV19	TRBJ2-7	TRBD2	TGTGCCAGTAGTAGACTAGCGGGAGACGCCTACGAGCAGTACTTC	CASSRLAGDAYEQYF
NA	TRBV5-6	TRBJ2-4	NA	TGTGCCAGCAGGTCCGAAGGAGGGTGGGACATTCAGTACTTC	CASRSEGGWDIQYF
NA	TRBV29-1	TRBJ2-1	TRBD1	TGCAGCGCCCCTCCCGGGACAGGTGACAATGAGCAGTTCTTC	CSAPPGTGDNEQFF
NA	TRBV19	TRBJ2-7	TRBD2	TGTGCCAGTAGTATCCCTAGCGGGAGCTCCTACGAGCAGTACTTC	CASSIPSGSSYEQYF
NA	TRBV6-5	TRBJ2-2	NA	TGTGCCAGCAGTTATGGAGTTGGGATCGGGGAGCTGTTTTTT	CASSYGVGIGELFF
once	TRBV5-4	TRBJ2-2	TRBD2	TGTGCCAGCAGCTTAATCAAACTAGCGGGAGTTTCTGGCGGGGAGCTGTTTTTT	CASSLIKLAGVSGGELFF
once	TRBV28	TRBJ2-7	TRBD2	TGTGCCAGCAGTTCTCTAGCGGGATTAATCAACGAGCAGTACTTC	CASSSLAGLINEQYF
NA	TRBV15	TRBJ2-1	TRBD2	TGTGCCACCAGCAGAGATCGCGGGACTAGCGGGGACCTTTCCTACAATGAGCAGTTCTTC	CATSRDRGTSGDLSYNEQFF
NA	TRBV27	TRBJ1-1	NA	TGTGCCAGCAGTTTCTCGACCGTTTTCACTGAAGCTTTCTTT	CASSFSTVFTEAFF
NA	TRBV5-1	TRBJ2-7	TRBD2	TGCGCCAGCAGCTTCGGACTAGCGGGGCCCGAGCAGTACTTC	CASSFGLAGPEQYF
NA	TRBV14	TRBJ2-5	TRBD2	TGTGCCAGCAGCCAATTAGCGGGACCCCAAGAGACCCAGTACTTC	CASSQLAGPQETQYF
NA	TRBV19	TRBJ2-7	TRBD2	TGTGCCAGTAGTGCCCTACTAGCGGCCGCCGGCTACGAGCAGTACTTC	CASSALLAAAGYEQYF
NA	TRBV10-2	TRBJ1-4	TRBD1	TGCGCCAGCAGCTCCGGGACAGAAGGCGAAAAACTGTTTTTT	CASSSGTEGEKLFF
NA	TRBV5-6	TRBJ1-1	NA	TGTGCCAGCAGCTTGGGGGGGATCGAAGCTTTCTTT	CASSLGGIEAFF
NA	TRBV11-3	TRBJ2-1	NA	TGTGCCAGCAGCTTGGTGGGGGTCTACTACAATGAGCAGTTCTTC	CASSLVGVYYNEQFF
NA	TRBV18	TRBJ2-2	NA	TGTGCCAGCTCACCACTTTTGGTCTCTCCGAACACCGGGGAGCTGTTTTTT	CASSPLLVSPNTGELFF
NA	TRBV28	TRBJ1-1	NA	TGTGCCAGCAGTTTTAGTCCGGGGTTGAACACTGAAGCTTTCTTT	CASSFSPGLNTEAFF
NA	TRBV13	TRBJ1-2	TRBD1	TGTGCCAGCAGCTTAGTTGGGACAGTGGTACCTAACTATGGCTACACCTTC	CASSLVGTVVPNYGYTF
NA	TRBV7-3	TRBJ2-1	TRBD2	TGTGCCAGCAGCTTAATGAGCGGGACCTCCTACAATGAGCAGTTCTTC	CASSLMSGTSYNEQFF
NA	TRBV6-4	TRBJ2-1	TRBD2	TGTGCCAGCAGTTCCCTAGCGGGAGGGGACAATGAGCAGTTCTTC	CASSSLAGGDNEQFF
NA	TRBV6-1	TRBJ1-4	NA	TGTGCCAGCAGTGAAGTGATGAGGGGTCTGAATGAAAAACTGTTTTTT	CASSEVMRGLNEKLFF
NA	TRBV27	TRBJ1-5	NA	TGTGCCAGCAGTTTGAAAGGACGGAGTTATCAGCCCCAGCATTTT	CASSLKGRSYQPQHF
NA	TRBV7-2	TRBJ2-2	TRBD2	TGTGCCAGCAGCCGGAGCGGGAGCCTTACCGGGGAGCTGTTTTTT	CASSRSGSLTGELFF
NA	TRBV15	TRBJ1-1	NA	TGTGCCACCAGCAGAGATTACGGGAACACTGAAGCTTTCTTT	CATSRDYGNTEAFF
NA	TRBV2	TRBJ2-5	NA	TGTGCCAGCAGAACAGGGTTGGAGACCCAGTACTTC	CASRTGLETQYF
NA	TRBV29-1	TRBJ1-1	NA	TGCAGCGTTGTTCCCCTGAACACTGAAGCTTTCTTT	CSVVPLNTEAFF
once	TRBV30	TRBJ2-7	TRBD1	TGTGCCTGGAGTGCTGGGACAGGGGCCCACGAGCAGTACTTC	CAWSAGTGAHEQYF
NA	TRBV5-1	TRBJ2-1	TRBD1	TGCGCCAGCAGCTTCGGACAGGGTTACGATGAGCAGTTCTTC	CASSFGQGYDEQFF
NA	TRBV11-2	TRBJ2-3	TRBD2	TGTGCCAGCAGCTCTCGGACTAGCGGGAGGGATACGCAGTATTTT	CASSSRTSGRDTQYF
NA	TRBV2	TRBJ1-2	NA	TGTGCCAGCAGTGTGGCCCGACAGTCAGGCAACTATGGCTACACCTTC	CASSVARQSGNYGYTF
NA	TRBV7-9	TRBJ2-3	NA	TGTGCCAGCAGGGCGGGGTGGAGCACAGATACGCAGTATTTT	CASRAGWSTDTQYF
NA	TRBV9	TRBJ1-1	NA	TGTGCCAGCAGCGTCAGGGTGGTGGACACTGAAGCTTTCTTT	CASSVRVVDTEAFF
NA	TRBV19	TRBJ2-6	NA	TGTGCCATTTACAGCTCTGGGGCCAACGTCCTGACTTTC	CAIYSSGANVLTF
NA	TRBV4-2	TRBJ2-5	TRBD1	TGTGCCAGCAGCCGGGACAGGCTTCAAGAGACCCAGTACTTC	CASSRDRLQETQYF
NA	TRBV2	TRBJ2-3	TRBD2	TGTGCCAGCAGTGAAGCGCGGGGGGCGTGGGGAGATACGCAGTATTTT	CASSEARGAWGDTQYF
NA	TRBV4-3	TRBJ2-3	TRBD2	TGCGCCAGCAGCCATTTCGGGGGGGCAGATACGCAGTATTTT	CASSHFGGADTQYF
NA	TRBV2	TRBJ2-7	TRBD2	TGTGCCAGCAGTGCCCGCCTAGCGGATGAGCAGTACTTC	CASSARLADEQYF
NA	TRBV5-1	TRBJ2-7	NA	TGCGCCAGCAGCTCAGACTTGTCCTACGAGCAGTACTTC	CASSSDLSYEQYF
few	TRBV27	TRBJ2-1	TRBD2	TGTGCCAGCAGGGGAATAGCGGGAGTATCCTACAATGAGCAGTTCTTC	CASRGIAGVSYNEQFF
few	TRBV6-1	TRBJ1-1	TRBD1	TGTGCCAGCAGTGGATACAGGGGGCGGAACACTGAAGCTTTCTTT	CASSGYRGRNTEAFF
NA	TRBV4-1	TRBJ1-1	NA	TGCGCCAGCAGCCAACCTACGGGGCGGATGAACACTGAAGCTTTCTTT	CASSQPTGRMNTEAFF
NA	TRBV9	TRBJ1-5	TRBD1	TGTGCCAGCAGCAAGGACAGGGGGAACCAGCCCCAGCATTTT	CASSKDRGNQPQHF
NA	TRBV28	TRBJ2-7	NA	TGTGCCAGCAGTTTAGACAGATTAAGCTCCTACGAGCAGTACTTC	CASSLDRLSSYEQYF
once	TRBV27	TRBJ2-7	NA	TGTGCCAGCGTAAGCGAGCAGTACTTC	CASVSEQYF
NA	TRBV19	TRBJ1-2	TRBD1	TGTGCCAGTAGACGGGACAGGGGCTATGGCTACACCTTC	CASRRDRGYGYTF
NA	TRBV6-1	TRBJ2-2	NA	TGTGCCAGCAGCGGCAGGGTAGGCGTTAGCGGGGAGCTGTTTTTT	CASSGRVGVSGELFF
NA	TRBV6-5	TRBJ2-1	NA	TGTGCCAGCAGTTTTGCCAGGATGGGTGAGCAGTTCTTC	CASSFARMGEQFF
NA	TRBV7-3	TRBJ1-2	TRBD1	TGTGCCAGCAGCCCGACAGGGAACTATGGCTACACCTTC	CASSPTGNYGYTF
NA	TRBV27	TRBJ1-1	NA	TGTGCCAGCAGCTACGGGTCGACGTCTTCTGAAGCTTTCTTT	CASSYGSTSSEAFF
NA	TRBV19	TRBJ1-2	TRBD1	TGTGCCAGTAGTCCCGGGACAGGGAACTATGGCTACACCTTC	CASSPGTGNYGYTF
few	TRBV27	TRBJ1-2	NA	TGTGCCAGCAGTTTTGGTACAGGGACCGGAAATGGCTACACCTTC	CASSFGTGTGNGYTF
NA	TRBV19	TRBJ1-2	NA	TGTGCCAGTAGTATATCCTCGGGCTATGGCTACACCTTC	CASSISSGYGYTF
NA	TRBV9	TRBJ1-1	TRBD1	TGTGCCAGCAGCGTAAGGGGGGACAGGGAGAACACTGAAGCTTTCTTT	CASSVRGDRENTEAFF
NA	TRBV6-5	TRBJ2-4	NA	TGTGCCAGCAGTTACTCGGAGGAGGACATTCAGTACTTC	CASSYSEEDIQYF
NA	TRBV28	TRBJ1-4	NA	TGTGCCAGCAGCATTCCGATGGGCGGCAATGAAAAACTGTTTTTT	CASSIPMGGNEKLFF